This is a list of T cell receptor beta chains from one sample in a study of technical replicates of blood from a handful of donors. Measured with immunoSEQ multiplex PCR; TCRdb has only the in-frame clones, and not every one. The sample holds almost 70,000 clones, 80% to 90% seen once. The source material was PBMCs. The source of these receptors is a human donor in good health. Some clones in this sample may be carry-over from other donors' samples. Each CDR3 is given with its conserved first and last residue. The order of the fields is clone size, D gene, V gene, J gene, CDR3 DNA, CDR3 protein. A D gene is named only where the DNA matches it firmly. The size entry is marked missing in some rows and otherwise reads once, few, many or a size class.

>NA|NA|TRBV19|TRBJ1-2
TGTGCCAGTAGTACCCCCGGGAGGGATGGGTATGGCTACACCTTC
CASSTPGRDGYGYTF
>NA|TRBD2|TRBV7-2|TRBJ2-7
TGTGCCAGCAGGACTAGCGGGAGGTACGAGCAGTACTTC
CASRTSGRYEQYF
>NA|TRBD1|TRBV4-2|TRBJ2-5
TGTGCCAGCAGCCAATCAGGGGGCGTGGTAGAGACCCAGTACTTC
CASSQSGGVVETQYF
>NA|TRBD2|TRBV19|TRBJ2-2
TGTGCCAGTAGTATAGACCCAAGTCGGGGGGGTACCGGGGAGCTGTTTTTT
CASSIDPSRGGTGELFF
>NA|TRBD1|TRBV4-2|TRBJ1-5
TGTGCCAGCAGCCAAGATGTAGGGGGACAGTGGCCCCAGCATTTT
CASSQDVGGQWPQHF
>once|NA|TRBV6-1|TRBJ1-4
TGTGCCAGCAGTGTCCCCCGTGGTCAGTTCTTTGCAACTAATGAAAAACTGTTTTTT
CASSVPRGQFFATNEKLFF
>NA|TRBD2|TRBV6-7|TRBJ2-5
TGTGCCAGCAGTTACCGGGGCCGGGGACTAGCGGGGGAGGAGACCCAGTACTTC
CASSYRGRGLAGEETQYF
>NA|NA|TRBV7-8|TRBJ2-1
TGTGCCAGCAGCTTAGACTCAGTTTTTGGCGGTGAGCAGTTCTTC
CASSLDSVFGGEQFF
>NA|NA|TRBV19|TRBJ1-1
TGTGCCAGTAGTATCGGGGGGTGGACTGAAGCTTTCTTT
CASSIGGWTEAFF
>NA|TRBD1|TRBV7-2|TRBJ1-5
TGTGCCAGCAGCTTATTCGGGGGACAGGGTGGCAATCAGCCCCAGCATTTT
CASSLFGGQGGNQPQHF
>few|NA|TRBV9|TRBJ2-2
TGTGCCAGCAGCGCGGGACTGCGGAGCGGGGAGCTGTTTTTT
CASSAGLRSGELFF
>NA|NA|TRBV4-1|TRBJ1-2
TGCGCCAGCAGCCGGACAGTCGATCCCCGCTATGGCTACACCTTC
CASSRTVDPRYGYTF
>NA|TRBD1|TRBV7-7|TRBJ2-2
TGTGCCAGCAGCTTAACAGGGGCCGGGGAGCTGTTTTTT
CASSLTGAGELFF
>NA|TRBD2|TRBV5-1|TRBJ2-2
TGCGCCAGCAGCTTGGCGCTAGCGGGTGTTGGCGGGGAGCTGTTTTTT
CASSLALAGVGGELFF
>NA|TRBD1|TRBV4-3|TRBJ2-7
TGCGCCAGCAGCCAAGAGTTCACCCTACAGGGGAACGAGCAGTACTTC
CASSQEFTLQGNEQYF
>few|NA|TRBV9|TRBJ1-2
TGTGCCAGCAGCGTAGGGGTGGGAACAGGGATAAACTATGGCTACACCTTC
CASSVGVGTGINYGYTF
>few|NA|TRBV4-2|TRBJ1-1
TGTGCCAGCAGCCATTCATCAGGGGATACTGAAGCTTTCTTT
CASSHSSGDTEAFF
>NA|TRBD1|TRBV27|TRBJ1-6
TGTGCCAGCAGTCGACAGGGGACACCCCTCCACTTT
CASSRQGTPLHF
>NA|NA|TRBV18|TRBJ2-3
TGTGCCAGCTCACCGACTTCAGATACGCAGTATTTT
CASSPTSDTQYF
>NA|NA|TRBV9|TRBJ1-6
TGTGCCAGCAGCGCCCGGAGGGCAGACTATAATTCACCCCTCCACTTT
CASSARRADYNSPLHF
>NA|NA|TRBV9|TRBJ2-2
TGTGCCAGCAGCGTAGGGGGCAGCACCGGGGAGCTGTTTTTT
CASSVGGSTGELFF
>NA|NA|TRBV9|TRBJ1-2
TGTGCCAGCAGTGGCTGGGGCTACACCTTC
CASSGWGYTF
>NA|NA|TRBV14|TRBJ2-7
TGTGCCAGCAGCCAAGCCAGGGTACACGAGCAGTACTTC
CASSQARVHEQYF
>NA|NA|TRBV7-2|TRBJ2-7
TGTGCCAGCAGTTCATCCCGGACAGTGAACGAGCAGTACTTC
CASSSSRTVNEQYF
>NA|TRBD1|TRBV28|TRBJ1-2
TGTGCCAGCTTTGTGACAGGGAAAGGCTACACCTTC
CASFVTGKGYTF
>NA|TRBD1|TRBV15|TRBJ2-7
TGTGCCACCAGCAACCGGGAGGGGGACAGGGGCCTCTACGAGCAGTACTTC
CATSNREGDRGLYEQYF
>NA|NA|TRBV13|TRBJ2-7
TGTGCCAGCAGCTCCGAAGGAGGGTACGAGCAGTACTTC
CASSSEGGYEQYF
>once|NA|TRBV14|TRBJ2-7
TGTGCCAGCAGCCAAACCGGGACTGTTGACTTCTTC
CASSQTGTVDFF
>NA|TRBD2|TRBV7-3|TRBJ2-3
TGTGCCAGCAGCTTAAATAGCGGGCTCACAGATACGCAGTATTTT
CASSLNSGLTDTQYF
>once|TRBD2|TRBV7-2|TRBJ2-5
TGTGCCAGCAGCTTCGGGACTAGCGGTTTGGAGACCCAGTACTTC
CASSFGTSGLETQYF
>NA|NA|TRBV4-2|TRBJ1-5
TGTGCCAGCAGCCAGTTCCCGGGATTCAGTCAGCCCCAGCATTTT
CASSQFPGFSQPQHF
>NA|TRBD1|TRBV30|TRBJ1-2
TGTGCCTGGAATCGGGACAGGGGAGAAGGCTACACCTTC
CAWNRDRGEGYTF
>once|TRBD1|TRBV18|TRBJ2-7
TGTGCCAGCTCACAGGGGGCACCCTACGAGCAGTACTTC
CASSQGAPYEQYF
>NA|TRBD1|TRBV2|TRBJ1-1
TGTGCCAGCAAAAAACAGGGGGAGGACACTGAAGCTTTCTTT
CASKKQGEDTEAFF
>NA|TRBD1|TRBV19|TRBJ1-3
TGTGCCAGTAGGCCCAACAGGGACAGCTCTGGAAACACCATATATTTT
CASRPNRDSSGNTIYF
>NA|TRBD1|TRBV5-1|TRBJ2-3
TGCGCCAGCAGCTTCAGGACAGGGGGCTCGGCAGATACGCAGTATTTT
CASSFRTGGSADTQYF
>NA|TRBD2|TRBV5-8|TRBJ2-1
TGTGCCAGCAGCTCGATCGGGACTAGCGGGGGGGCCAGGAATGAGCAGTTCTTC
CASSSIGTSGGARNEQFF
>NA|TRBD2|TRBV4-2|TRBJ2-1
TGTGCCAGTAAGGCGGGTAGTAGCGGGGGGTCGACCTACAATGAGCAGTTCTTC
CASKAGSSGGSTYNEQFF
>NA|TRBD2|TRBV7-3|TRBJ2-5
TGTGCCAGTACTAGCGGGGGGGAGAAAGAGACCCAGTACTTC
CASTSGGEKETQYF
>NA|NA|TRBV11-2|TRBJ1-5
TGTGCCAGCAGCTTGGGAACTAGGACGGCTCAACCCCAGCATTTT
CASSLGTRTAQPQHF
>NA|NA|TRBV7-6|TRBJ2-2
TGTGCCAGCAGCTTAGAGGACATGGTCACCGGGGAGCTGTTTTTT
CASSLEDMVTGELFF
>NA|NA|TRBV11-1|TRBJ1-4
TGTGCCAGCAGCTGGGGACTAGGTGAAAAACTGTTTTTT
CASSWGLGEKLFF
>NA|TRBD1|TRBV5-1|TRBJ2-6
TGCGCCAGCAGCGACAGACAGGGTTCTGGGGCCAACGTCCTGACTTTC
CASSDRQGSGANVLTF
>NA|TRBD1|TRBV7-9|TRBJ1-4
TGTGCCAGCAGCTATGGGACAGCTAATGAAAAACTGTTTTTT
CASSYGTANEKLFF
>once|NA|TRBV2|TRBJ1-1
TGTGCCAGTGAGTTCGGGTTTGGGACTGAAGCTTTCTTT
CASEFGFGTEAFF
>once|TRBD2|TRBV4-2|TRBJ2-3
TGTGCCAGCAGGGGGAACGGGGGAGGGCCGAGGGATACGCAGTATTTT
CASRGNGGGPRDTQYF
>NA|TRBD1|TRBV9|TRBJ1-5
TGTGCCAGCAGCGGAACAGGGGATAACAATCAGCCCCAGCATTTT
CASSGTGDNNQPQHF
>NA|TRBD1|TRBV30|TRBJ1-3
TGTGCCTGGGGACAGGGAATAAACACCATATATTTT
CAWGQGINTIYF
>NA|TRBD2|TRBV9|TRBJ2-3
TGTGCCAGCAGCGCCTCACTAGCGGGGGGATTCCCAGATACGCAGTATTTT
CASSASLAGGFPDTQYF
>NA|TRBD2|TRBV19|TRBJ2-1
TGTGCCAGTAGTCCCCAACCTAGCGGGAGGTACAATGAGCAGTTCTTC
CASSPQPSGRYNEQFF
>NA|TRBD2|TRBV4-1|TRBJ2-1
TGCGCCAGCAGCCAAGAAGGAGCGGGAGTCTCAAGTTACAATGAGCAGTTCTTC
CASSQEGAGVSSYNEQFF